The 23 T cell receptor beta chains below were found in one sample sequenced in a study of PD-L1 blockade in urothelial cancer. The time point was: pretreatment peripheral blood. Produced via immunoSEQ multiplex PCR; TCRdb's table is partial and in-frame only. The sample includes roughly 47,000 clones, 70% to 80% of them seen just once. This material consisted of PBMCs, taken around atezolizumab (anti-PD-L1) treatment. All receptors come from a man between 65 and 79 years old with urothelial cancer.

The rearrangement links TRBV6-1 to TRBJ2-1; 8 bases fit TRBD2. The CDR3 loop spans 15 amino acids. Germline loops: CDR1 MNHNS, CDR2 SASEGT. After removal of 4 bases from V and 8 bases from J, the junction contained 10 bases not matched to a gene. CDR3: CASSAAGVRRDEQFF. The DNA of the CDR3 is TGTGCCAGCAGTGCAGCGGGAGTCCGCCGGGATGAGCAGTTCTTC.

The chain recombines TRBV6-1 with TRBJ1-1, with 8 bases fitting TRBD1. CDR3 length: 17 amino acids. J lost 3 bases, V lost 1 base, and 10 bases had no gene match. Germline V lookup: CDR1 MNHNS, CDR2 SASEGT. The CDR3 sequence: CASSEGQGAVLDTEAFF. The CDR3 DNA sequence: TGTGCCAGCAGTGAAGGTCAGGGGGCGGTCTTGGACACTGAAGCTTTCTTT.

This clone was seen a handful of times. The gene calls are TRBV7-3 and TRBJ2-1, with D perhaps TRBD2 (5 bases). The CDR3 spans 15 residues. Trimming took off 2 bases at V and 3 bases at J, with 11 bases between the two ends. From germline, CDR1 is SGHTA and CDR2 FQGTGA. CDR3 in DNA: TGTGCCAGCAGCTTAGGCGGGCTCTTCTACAATGAGCAGTTCTTC. It is translated as CASSLGGLFYNEQFF.

The chain uses TRBV5-1 and TRBJ2-6; 12 bases align to TRBD1. The CDR3 consists of 18 residues. Germline CDR1 reads SGHRS; CDR2 reads YFSETQ. V shed 1 base, J shed 1 base, and the junction held 3 bases outside the gene matches. CDR3 sequence: CASSLLGQGASGANVLTF. CDR3 nucleotide sequence: TGCGCCAGCAGCTTGCTGGGACAGGGGGCATCTGGGGCCAACGTCCTGACTTTC.

This chain joins TRBV19 and TRBJ1-1; D remains ambiguous. The V gene's germline CDR1 is LNHDA and CDR2 SQIVND (reference sequence). This CDR3 is 14 amino acids long. V lost 1 base and J lost 2, with 8 bases in between. The CDR3 loop reads CASSIVGVNTEAFF. CDR3 sequence (DNA): TGTGCCAGTAGTATAGTAGGAGTAAACACTGAAGCTTTCTTT.

V is TRBV5-5 and J is TRBJ2-7; 13 bases map to TRBD2. CDR1 is SGHKS and CDR2 is YYEKEE in the germline V gene (reference sequence). The trim removed 5 bases at V and 8 bases at J, leaving 7 bases unmatched. The CDR3 sequence is 14 residues long. This CDR3 is CASSAPTSGRQQYF. CDR3 nucleotides: TGTGCCAGCAGTGCTCCGACTAGCGGGAGGCAGCAGTACTTC.

The gene calls are TRBV5-1 and TRBJ2-5; 10 bases match TRBD1. V was clipped by 4 bases and J by 2 bases; unmatched bases: 8. CDR3 length: 16 amino acids. Germline lookup yields CDR1 SGHRS and CDR2 YFSETQ. The CDR3 is CASSLGKGQGQETQYF. Here the CDR3 DNA reads TGCGCCAGCAGCCTGGGGAAGGGACAGGGGCAAGAGACCCAGTACTTC.

The table lists this clone with many counts. The chain employs TRBV6-1 and TRBJ2-7; the D gene is possibly TRBD2 (5 bases). The CDR3 runs 16 residues. Between the trimmed V and J ends, which lost 4 bases and 3 bases, there was a span of 19 bases. CDR1 MNHNS and CDR2 SASEGT come from the germline V gene. As DNA, the CDR3 is TGTGCCAGCAGTGGATCCTACATGTCGGGGAACTACGAGCAGTACTTC. Translated: CASSGSYMSGNYEQYF.

V and J are TRBV7-9 and TRBJ2-2; D may be TRBD2 (5 bases). The CDR3 runs 15 residues. V lost 5 bases to trimming and J lost 8 bases, with 18 bases between them. Germline CDR1 reads SEHNR; CDR2 reads FQNEAQ (reference sequence). The CDR3 reads CASSRSRDSTGELFF. In DNA form, the CDR3 reads TGTGCCAGCAGCCGTAGCCGGGATTCCACGGGGGAGCTGTTTTTT.

The CDR3 reads CASSLGASGNFYNEQFF. The CDR3 DNA follows: TGTGCCAGCAGTTTAGGAGCTAGCGGGAATTTCTACAATGAGCAGTTCTTC. The chain couples TRBV27 to TRBJ2-1; 9 nucleotides match TRBD2. Per the germline V gene, CDR1 is MNHEY and CDR2 is SMNVEV (reference sequence). V shed 2 bases and J 3 bases; nucleotides not matched to a gene: 8. The CDR3 runs 17 residues.

The V call is TRBV19, the J call TRBJ2-7; 10 bases agree with TRBD1. With 10 bases clipped from V and 2 bases from J, the junction kept 11 bases outside the gene matches. The CDR3 loop spans 15 amino acids. The germline V gene encodes CDR1 LNHDA and CDR2 SQIVND (reference sequence). CDR3 in amino acids: CATRQGAPDTYEQYF. The CDR3 nucleotides are TGTGCCACTAGACAGGGGGCCCCGGACACCTACGAGCAGTACTTC.

Note on this clone: The germline gene is not matched at one end of the junction; a read error may be the cause. CDR3 residues: CASSVGTGNQQTQYF. CDR3 DNA sequence: TGTGCCAGCAGCGTAGGGACAGGGAACCAACAGACCCAGTACTTC. This sequence joins TRBV9 and TRBJ2-5, with TRBD1 matching over 8 bases. The CDR3 loop spans 15 amino acids. The germline gives CDR1 SGDLS, CDR2 YYNGEE.

This clone has just one count. CDR3 region: CASSRQGDTEAFF. CDR3 sequence (DNA): TGTGCCAGCTCACGACAGGGTGACACTGAAGCTTTCTTT. The V gene is TRBV18, the J gene TRBJ1-1; 7 bases match TRBD1. This CDR3 contains 13 residues. Germline V lookup: CDR1 KGHSH, CDR2 LQKENI. With V trimmed by 4 bases and J by 3 bases, 2 bases remained unmatched.

This chain connects TRBV27 to TRBJ2-3; D is ambiguous. The germline V gene encodes CDR1 MNHEY and CDR2 SMNVEV (reference sequence). V dropped 2 bases and J dropped 2 bases, with 5 bases sitting between them. The CDR3 covers 13 residues. The CDR3 DNA follows: TGTGCCAGCAGTTTACCCTACACAGATACGCAGTATTTT. Translating gives CASSLPYTDTQYF.

This clone is deemed large (0.1 to 1%). The rearrangement joins TRBV5-6 to TRBJ2-1; a possible D gene is TRBD2 (6 bases). The CDR3 sequence is 15 residues long. V dropped 3 bases and J dropped 3 bases, with 13 bases sitting between them. Germline assignment: CDR1 SGHDT and CDR2 YYEEEE. The CDR3, as DNA: TGTGCCAGCAGCTGGGACTCCCCATACTACAATGAGCAGTTCTTC. Amino acids: CASSWDSPYYNEQFF. The entire variable domain, with the rest obtained from reference TRBV5-6 and TRBJ2-1, is as follows: DAGVTQSPTHLIKTRGQQVTLRCSPKSGHDTVSWYQQALGQGPQFIFQYYEEEERQRGNFPDRFSGHQFPNYSSELNVNALLLGDSALYLCASSWDSPYYNEQFFGPGTRLTVL.

V usage is TRBV14 and J usage is TRBJ2-1, with a possible D match to TRBD2 (6 bases). The CDR3 spans 13 residues. Trimming stripped 4 bases from V and 4 bases from J, with 8 bases between. The germline V gene encodes CDR1 SGHDN and CDR2 FVKESK. As DNA, the CDR3 is TGTGCCAGCAGCCGGGACTTTTACAATGAGCAGTTCTTC. It yields the protein CASSRDFYNEQFF.

The rearrangement joins TRBV4-1 to TRBJ1-4, with D uncertain. CDR3 size: 15 residues. V was trimmed by 0 bases and J by 10 bases, leaving 15 bases between them. The germline gives CDR1 MGHRA, CDR2 YSYEKL. The CDR3 protein is CASSQDRTTYRKLFF. Written as DNA, the CDR3 is TGCGCCAGCAGCCAAGATAGGACTACTTATAGAAAACTGTTTTTT.

CDR3 nucleotide sequence: TGTGCCAGCAGCTTGGGGCAGGTTTACAATGAGCAGTTCTTC. Translated, it gives CASSLGQVYNEQFF. The chain combines TRBV5-5 with TRBJ2-1; D is ambiguous. Trimming removed 0 bases at V and 4 bases at J, with 8 bases between. Germline CDR1 and CDR2: SGHKS and YYEKEE (reference sequence). CDR3 length: 14 amino acids.

This chain uses TRBV5-1 with TRBJ2-2, with D possibly TRBD2 on 5 matching bases. CDR1 and CDR2 from the germline V gene are SGHRS and YFSETQ. The CDR3 spans 17 residues. Trimming pared 1 base from V and 0 bases from J, leaving 13 bases between. The CDR3 nucleotides read TGCGCCAGCAGCTTGCAGATCCTAGCAGCGAACACCGGGGAGCTGTTTTTT. The encoded protein is CASSLQILAANTGELFF.

This chain uses TRBV2 with TRBJ2-1, with a tentative D call TRBD2 (6 bases). CDR1 is SNHLY, CDR2 FYNNEI, per germline. The CDR3 extends over 15 amino acids. V lost 6 bases and J lost 0, with 12 bases in between. The CDR3 reads CASRERANSYNEQFF. CDR3 in DNA: TGTGCCAGCAGAGAGCGGGCCAACTCCTACAATGAGCAGTTCTTC. Full variable domain (rest looked up from reference TRBV2 and TRBJ2-1): EPEVTQTPSHQVTQMGQEVILRCVPISNHLYFYWYRQILGQKVEFLVSFYNNEISEKSEIFDDQFSVERPDGSNFTLKIRSTKLEDSAMYFCASRERANSYNEQFFGPGTRLTVL.

V and J are TRBV14 and TRBJ1-1; the D gene is possibly TRBD1 (5 bases). CDR1 and CDR2 from the germline V gene are SGHDN and FVKESK. V was clipped by 5 bases and J by 2 bases, with 9 bases between them. The CDR3 runs 13 residues. CDR3 amino acids: CASSRGGNTEAFF. Here the CDR3 DNA reads TGTGCCAGCAGCAGGGGAGGAAACACTGAAGCTTTCTTT.

Comments on this clone: Mismatch with germline at one junction end may stem from a read error. V and J are TRBV5-1 and TRBJ2-5, with a weak D call TRBD1 (6 bases). The CDR3 covers 13 residues. Per the germline V gene, CDR1 is SGHRS and CDR2 is YFSETQ. The CDR3 region is CASSPTRGETQYF. The CDR3 nucleotides read TGTGCCAGCAGCCCGACCAGGGGAGAGACCCAGTACTTC.

V and J are TRBV11-3 and TRBJ1-1, with D unclear. The CDR3 has 14 residues. V was clipped by 8 bases and J by 0 bases, with 13 bases between them. Germline values: CDR1 SGHNT, CDR2 YENEEA. The CDR3 nucleotides are TGTGCCAGCTCGCCGATGGAGCTGAACACTGAAGCTTTCTTT. It yields the protein CASSPMELNTEAFF.